Listed below are T cell receptor beta chains from one sample, sequenced in a study of T cells in Graves' hyperthyroidism and ophthalmopathy. TCRdb used MiXCR to reprocess the multiplex PCR reads, holding one entry per CDR3 protein. This table holds under 400,000 distinct CDR3 sequences, about 15% found once. The sequenced sample was blood. All receptors come from a woman aged 55-69 years with Graves' hyperthyroidism. Each CDR3 is given with its conserved first and last residue. The D gene is left open where the match is weak. Some rows have no size entry. The others give once, few or many, or a class for an expanded clone.

D: -; size: -; J: TRBJ1-2; V: TRBV6-1; DNA: TGTGCCAGCAGCTCTACCCCGTACAGCTACACCTTC; CDR3: CASSSTPYSYTF
D: TRBD1; size: few; J: TRBJ1-3; V: TRBV19; DNA: TGTGCCAGTAGTTTGGGACAGGGGACCACCATATATTTT; CDR3: CASSLGQGTTIYF
D: -; size: many; J: TRBJ2-3; V: TRBV30; DNA: TGTGCCTGGATGGTGGGTGTCCGCACAGATACGCAGTATTTT; CDR3: CAWMVGVRTDTQYF
D: -; size: many; J: TRBJ1-2; V: TRBV15; DNA: TGTGCCACCCGAGGGCCCTCAGGGAGATCCTATGGCTACACCTTC; CDR3: CATRGPSGRSYGYTF
D: TRBD2; size: few; J: TRBJ2-7; V: TRBV4-1; DNA: TGCGCCAGCAGCCAACCTACACCCAGCGGGGGGCCCTACGAGCAGTACTTC; CDR3: CASSQPTPSGGPYEQYF
D: -; size: -; J: TRBJ2-1; V: TRBV6-1; DNA: TGTGCCAGCAGTGAAGTGGGGGGTGCTGAGCAGTTCTTC; CDR3: CASSEVGGAEQFF
D: -; size: -; J: TRBJ1-6; V: TRBV27; DNA: TGTGCCAGCAGTTTATCCCAAGGGAGTCACTATAATTCACCCCTCCACTTT; CDR3: CASSLSQGSHYNSPLHF
D: TRBD1; size: many; J: TRBJ1-1; V: TRBV5-1; DNA: TGCGCCAGCAGCGCGCACACAGGGGCCCCAGGGGCTTTCTTT; CDR3: CASSAHTGAPGAFF
D: -; size: many; J: TRBJ2-2; V: TRBV3-1; DNA: TGTGCCAGCAGCGGGTCCAGGGTCGGGGAGCTGTTTTTT; CDR3: CASSGSRVGELFF
D: -; size: many; J: TRBJ1-1; V: TRBV7-8; DNA: TGTGCCAGCAGCTTAGAGGGGTACGGTACGTCCGCTTTCTTT; CDR3: CASSLEGYGTSAFF
D: TRBD1; size: many; J: TRBJ1-1; V: TRBV20-1; DNA: TGCAGTGCTAGAGCAACCGGGACAGGGATGAACACTGAAGCTTTCTTT; CDR3: CSARATGTGMNTEAFF
D: -; size: many; J: TRBJ1-1; V: TRBV29-1; DNA: TGCAGCGTTGAGTCGGCCAGGGCTAACACTGAAGCTTTCTTT; CDR3: CSVESARANTEAFF
D: -; size: many; J: TRBJ1-1; V: TRBV7-9; DNA: TGTGCCAGCAGTCAAGGCAGGGGACCTGAAGCTTTCTTT; CDR3: CASSQGRGPEAFF
D: -; size: many; J: TRBJ1-2; V: TRBV30; DNA: TGTGCCTGGAGTGTAGGGCGGATCTACTATGGCTACACCTTC; CDR3: CAWSVGRIYYGYTF
D: TRBD2; size: -; J: TRBJ2-3; V: TRBV30; DNA: TGTGCCTGGAGTTCGAGCGGGAGTAGCACAGATACGCAGTATTTT; CDR3: CAWSSSGSSTDTQYF
D: TRBD1; size: many; J: TRBJ2-7; V: TRBV3-1; DNA: TGTGCCAGCAGCCGGGGGACAGGTCGGTCGTACGAGCAGTACTTC; CDR3: CASSRGTGRSYEQYF
D: -; size: many; J: TRBJ2-7; V: TRBV7-2; DNA: TGTGCCAGCAGCTTGGCGCAAGAGCAGTACTTC; CDR3: CASSLAQEQYF
D: -; size: many; J: TRBJ2-3; V: TRBV5-1; DNA: TGCGCCAGCACCCTTGGGAGGCCCATTGCAGATACGCAGTATTTT; CDR3: CASTLGRPIADTQYF
D: -; size: -; J: TRBJ1-4; V: TRBV27; DNA: TGTGCCAGCAGTTTATCGTCGTGGAATGAAAAACTGTTTTTT; CDR3: CASSLSSWNEKLFF
D: TRBD1; size: few; J: TRBJ1-2; V: TRBV7-9; DNA: TGTGCCAGCAGCTTATGGGGGACAGGCTCTTCCTATGGCTACACCTTC; CDR3: CASSLWGTGSSYGYTF
D: -; size: -; J: TRBJ2-1; V: TRBV28; DNA: TGTGCCGGCAGATTGGACTTTCGCTCCTACAATGAGCAGTTCTTC; CDR3: CAGRLDFRSYNEQFF
D: TRBD2; size: few; J: TRBJ2-5; V: TRBV3-1; DNA: TGTGCCAGCAGCCAAGTACTACTAGCGGGTAAAGAGACCCAGTACTTC; CDR3: CASSQVLLAGKETQYF
D: TRBD1; size: many; J: TRBJ1-1; V: TRBV20-1; DNA: TGCAGTGCTAGAGATCGGAGGGGGCGACGGACTGAAGCTTTCTTT; CDR3: CSARDRRGRRTEAFF
D: TRBD2; size: -; J: TRBJ2-3; V: TRBV20-1; DNA: TGCAGTGCTAGAGAGTTTCTAGCGGGAGCCTCAGATACGCAGTATTTT; CDR3: CSAREFLAGASDTQYF
D: -; size: -; J: TRBJ1-3; V: TRBV12-3/TRBV12-4; DNA: TGTGCCAGCAGACAAGGACTAGTGGCTGGAAACACCATATATTTT; CDR3: CASRQGLVAGNTIYF
D: TRBD2; size: many; J: TRBJ2-1; V: TRBV12-3/TRBV12-4; DNA: TGTGCCAGCAATAATATAGCGGGAGGAGGCAATGAGCAGTTCTTC; CDR3: CASNNIAGGGNEQFF
D: TRBD1; size: few; J: TRBJ1-2; V: TRBV9; DNA: TGTGCCAGCAGCGTCGGGGCGGGACAGGGGCATGGCTACACCTTC; CDR3: CASSVGAGQGHGYTF
D: TRBD2; size: many; J: TRBJ2-5; V: TRBV5-1; DNA: TGCGCCAGCAGCTCTACCGGGACTAGGGAGACCCAGTACTTC; CDR3: CASSSTGTRETQYF
D: TRBD1; size: few; J: TRBJ2-1; V: TRBV20-1; DNA: TGCAGTGCTAGAGGAGGCGGGACAGGGAAGGGGAGCTCCTACAATGAGCAGTTCTTC; CDR3: CSARGGGTGKGSSYNEQFF
D: TRBD2; size: -; J: TRBJ2-2; V: TRBV7-9; DNA: TGTGCCAGCAGCGGAATACAACTAGCGGTAGGCACCGGGGAGCTGTTTTTT; CDR3: CASSGIQLAVGTGELFF
D: TRBD1; size: -; J: TRBJ2-1; V: TRBV11-3; DNA: TGTGCCAGCAGGTGGACCGGGACAGGGAGGAACAATGAGCAGTTCTTC; CDR3: CASRWTGTGRNNEQFF
D: -; size: -; J: TRBJ2-1; V: TRBV6-1; DNA: TGTGCCAGCAGTGAAGCGTATAGCGGCCTCTCCTACAATGGGCAGTTCTTC; CDR3: CASSEAYSGLSYNGQFF
D: -; size: few; J: TRBJ2-3; V: TRBV6-1; DNA: TGTGCCAGCACTCTAAGTGGGGGGCCAGATACGCAGTATTTT; CDR3: CASTLSGGPDTQYF
D: -; size: few; J: TRBJ2-5; V: TRBV4-2; DNA: TGTGCCAGCAGCCAAGATCGGAGTCAGGGAAGGTACCAAGAGACCCAGTACTTC; CDR3: CASSQDRSQGRYQETQYF
D: TRBD1; size: many; J: TRBJ1-6; V: TRBV12-3/TRBV12-4; DNA: TGTGCCAGCAGTTTGGGACAGGGAAGTTCACCCCTCCACTTT; CDR3: CASSLGQGSSPLHF
D: TRBD1; size: many; J: TRBJ1-4; V: TRBV28; DNA: TGTGCCAGCAGGGGACAGGGGTTTGAAAAACTGTTTTTT; CDR3: CASRGQGFEKLFF
D: -; size: many; J: TRBJ2-7; V: TRBV12-3/TRBV12-4; DNA: TGTGCCAGCAGGCCCTCTTTAGGGATTACCTACGAGCAGTACTTC; CDR3: CASRPSLGITYEQYF
D: -; size: many; J: TRBJ2-3; V: TRBV6-5; DNA: TGTGCCAGCAGCTACTCCGGGGGCACAGATACGCAGTATTTT; CDR3: CASSYSGGTDTQYF
D: TRBD1; size: many; J: TRBJ1-5; V: TRBV12-3/TRBV12-4; DNA: TGTGCCAGCAGCCAGGGGGCAGGACAGCCCCAGCATTTT; CDR3: CASSQGAGQPQHF
D: TRBD1; size: -; J: TRBJ1-5; V: TRBV6-1; DNA: TGTGCCAGCAGTGTTAGACAGGGCCTCAGGCCCCAGCATTTT; CDR3: CASSVRQGLRPQHF
D: -; size: -; J: TRBJ1-4; V: TRBV15; DNA: TGTGCCACCAGCAGAGTCCGGGAAAAACTGTTTTTT; CDR3: CATSRVREKLFF
D: -; size: few; J: TRBJ2-2; V: TRBV4-1; DNA: TGCGCCAGCAGCCCGGACTGGACGAACACCGGGGAGCTGTTTTTT; CDR3: CASSPDWTNTGELFF
D: -; size: few; J: TRBJ2-3; V: TRBV27; DNA: TGTGCCAGCAGTTTATCTATAGCAGATACGCAGTATTTT; CDR3: CASSLSIADTQYF
D: TRBD1; size: many; J: TRBJ2-5; V: TRBV30; DNA: TGTGCCTGGAGGAACACAGGGGGCGGGGAGACCCAGTACTTC; CDR3: CAWRNTGGGETQYF
D: -; size: many; J: TRBJ1-5; V: TRBV6-5; DNA: TGTGCCAGCAGTTTATGGGCGAATCAGCCCCAGCATTTT; CDR3: CASSLWANQPQHF
D: -; size: many; J: TRBJ2-1; V: TRBV12-3/TRBV12-4; DNA: TGTGCCAGCAGTCTTTACCGGGATCCCTACAATGAGCAGTTCTTC; CDR3: CASSLYRDPYNEQFF
D: -; size: many; J: TRBJ1-1; V: TRBV20-1; DNA: TGCAGTGCTAGGGGTGCCAGGGGGAACACTGAAGCTTTCTTT; CDR3: CSARGARGNTEAFF
D: -; size: -; J: TRBJ1-3; V: TRBV6-1; DNA: TGTGCCCGCGTCCAAGGGGGTTATACCTCTGGAAACACCATATATTTT; CDR3: CARVQGGYTSGNTIYF
D: TRBD2; size: many; J: TRBJ2-7; V: TRBV2; DNA: TGTGCCAGCATCCCATACCTAGCGGAGACCTACTACGAGCAGTACTTC; CDR3: CASIPYLAETYYEQYF
D: -; size: few; J: TRBJ1-4; V: TRBV6-1; DNA: TGTGCCAGCAGGGCCACGCTAAGTAATGAGAAACTGTTTTTT; CDR3: CASRATLSNEKLFF
D: TRBD2; size: -; J: TRBJ2-3; V: TRBV2; DNA: TGTGCCAGCCCGGGACTAGCGGGAGGGCCCACAGATACGCAGTATTTT; CDR3: CASPGLAGGPTDTQYF
D: TRBD1; size: many; J: TRBJ2-7; V: TRBV6-1; DNA: TGTGCCAGCAGACCGGGACAGCAGAACTACGAGCAGTACTTC; CDR3: CASRPGQQNYEQYF
D: TRBD2; size: many; J: TRBJ2-2; V: TRBV6-2/TRBV6-3; DNA: TGTGCCAGCAGTATCCGGACTAGCGGGATGACCGGGGAGCTGTTTTTT; CDR3: CASSIRTSGMTGELFF
D: TRBD1; size: many; J: TRBJ1-2; V: TRBV11-3; DNA: TGTGCCAGCAGCCCTTTGGGACAGGCGAACTATGGCTACACCTTC; CDR3: CASSPLGQANYGYTF
D: TRBD1; size: many; J: TRBJ2-7; V: TRBV28; DNA: TGTGCCAGCAGACCAGGCTGGACAGGGTCATACGAGCAGTACTTC; CDR3: CASRPGWTGSYEQYF
D: TRBD2; size: -; J: TRBJ2-5; V: TRBV3-1; DNA: TGTGCCAGCAGCCACCTGGGACTAGCGAGAGTGGGAGACCAAGAGACCCAGTACTTC; CDR3: CASSHLGLARVGDQETQYF
D: TRBD1; size: many; J: TRBJ1-2; V: TRBV5-1; DNA: TGCGCCAGCAGCTTGGAGTCGACAGGGAGGGTTGGCTACACCTTC; CDR3: CASSLESTGRVGYTF